This is a list of T cell receptor beta chains from one sample in a study of OX40 agonist ivuxolimab in advanced cancers. Here immunoSEQ multiplex PCR was the method, and the copy in TCRdb shows in-frame clones only, minus some. The table lists over 55,000 clones, 85% to 90% of them singletons. The sequenced sample was CD4+ or CD8+ T cells sorted from blood, obtained in a trial of the OX40 agonist ivuxolimab. The receptor source for this set is an adult with an advanced solid tumor such as melanoma, head and neck, liver or kidney cancer. The CDR3 runs from the conserved cysteine through the conserved F or W. D genes are given only for firm matches. Only part of the rows carry a size: once, few, many, or a class if the clone is expanded.

>TRBJ1-1|TRBV30|.|.
CAFRGLSTEAFF
TGTGCCTTCAGGGGTCTGAGCACTGAAGCTTTCTTT
>TRBJ1-1|TRBV5-1|.|.
CASSLEIAMNTEAFF
TGCGCCAGCAGCTTGGAAATAGCTATGAACACTGAAGCTTTCTTT
>TRBJ2-1|TRBV6-1|.|.
CASSEVLGGAGSGDNEQFF
TGTGCCAGCAGTGAAGTTTTAGGGGGGGCTGGGTCAGGGGACAATGAGCAGTTCTTC
>TRBJ2-1|TRBV5-4|.|TRBD2
CASSLVLAGDNEQFF
TGTGCCAGCAGCTTGGTATTAGCGGGTGACAATGAGCAGTTCTTC
>TRBJ1-4|TRBV7-2|.|.
CASSLRGGNEKLFF
TGTGCCAGCAGCTTAAGGGGGGGTAATGAAAAACTGTTTTTT
>TRBJ1-5|TRBV19|.|TRBD1
CASNPGQGRNQPQHF
TGTGCCAGTAACCCAGGACAGGGTCGTAATCAGCCCCAGCATTTT
>TRBJ2-1|TRBV6-7|.|.
CASSYSCNEQFF
TGTGCCAGCAGTTACTCTTGCAATGAGCAGTTCTTC
>TRBJ2-7|TRBV5-1|.|.
CASSLRDSASEQYF
TGCGCCAGCAGCCTCCGAGACAGCGCTTCCGAGCAGTACTTC
>TRBJ2-7|TRBV4-3|.|.
CASSANFGSYEQYF
TGCGCCAGCAGCGCCAATTTCGGATCTTACGAGCAGTACTTC
>TRBJ2-5|TRBV5-4|.|.
CASSTGGLQETQYF
TGTGCCAGCAGCACCGGGGGACTTCAAGAGACCCAGTACTTC
>TRBJ2-2|TRBV27|once|TRBD1
CASSSTGDSGELFF
TGTGCCAGCAGTTCGACAGGGGATTCCGGGGAGCTGTTTTTT
>TRBJ1-5|TRBV5-8|.|TRBD1
CASISGGRGVSNQPQHF
TGTGCCAGCATCTCAGGGGGCCGGGGAGTAAGCAATCAGCCCCAGCATTTT
>TRBJ2-7|TRBV10-1|.|.
CASKPYRGTGEQYF
TGCGCCAGCAAACCTTATAGGGGAACGGGCGAGCAGTACTTC
>TRBJ2-3|TRBV6-5|few|TRBD2
CASSWTSGGTDTQYF
TGTGCCAGCAGTTGGACTAGCGGGGGGACAGATACGCAGTATTTT
>TRBJ2-4|TRBV28|.|TRBD2
CASTSGGGKNIQYF
TGTGCCAGCACTTCTGGGGGGGGCAAAAACATTCAGTACTTC
>TRBJ2-3|TRBV11-1|.|TRBD2
CASSSGSLADTDTQYF
TGTGCCAGCAGCTCGGGAAGTCTAGCGGACACAGATACGCAGTATTTT
>TRBJ2-7|TRBV7-9|.|TRBD1
CASSSQGASVYEQYF
TGTGCCAGCAGTTCGCAGGGGGCTAGCGTCTACGAGCAGTACTTC
>TRBJ1-5|TRBV28|.|TRBD1
CASSLEGAGQPQHF
TGTGCCAGCAGTTTAGAGGGGGCAGGTCAGCCCCAGCATTTT
>TRBJ2-7|TRBV5-1|.|.
CASSSDGSGVSAIF
TGCGCCAGCAGCTCGGACGGCTCAGGAGTTAGCGCCATATTC
>TRBJ2-3|TRBV30|few|.
CAWTEGAGWRTDTQYF
TGTGCCTGGACCGAAGGGGCGGGATGGCGCACAGATACGCAGTATTTT
>TRBJ1-5|TRBV10-1|.|TRBD1
CASSRDRGLQPQHF
TGCGCCAGCAGCCGGGACAGGGGGCTTCAGCCCCAGCATTTT
>TRBJ2-2|TRBV4-1|.|TRBD1
CASSWTGGELFF
TGCGCCAGCAGCTGGACAGGCGGGGAGCTGTTTTTT
>TRBJ2-7|TRBV19|.|.
CASSIDHLAPYEQYF
TGTGCCAGTAGTATAGATCACCTAGCTCCCTACGAGCAGTACTTC
>TRBJ1-2|TRBV5-4|.|.
CASSFGQGLYTF
TGTGCCAGCAGCTTTGGGCAGGGCTTATACACCTTC
>TRBJ2-1|TRBV19|.|TRBD2
CASSIVSGRYNEQFF
TGTGCCAGTAGTATAGTTAGCGGGAGGTACAATGAGCAGTTCTTC
>TRBJ2-1|TRBV20-1|.|TRBD1
CTWDRENEQFF
TGCACTTGGGACAGGGAAAATGAGCAGTTCTTC
>TRBJ2-3|TRBV27|.|TRBD2
CASRKARRGGGDTQYF
TGTGCCAGCCGTAAAGCCCGGCGGGGGGGCGGAGATACGCAGTATTTT
>TRBJ1-6|TRBV4-1|.|.
CASSHPGQDNSPLHF
TGCGCCAGCAGCCACCCGGGACAAGATAATTCACCCCTCCACTTT
>TRBJ1-1|TRBV7-9|.|.
CASSGGETLNTEAFF
TGTGCCAGCAGCGGGGGAGAGACGTTGAACACTGAAGCTTTCTTT
>TRBJ1-1|TRBV6-1|.|.
CASWDLNTEAFF
TGTGCCAGCTGGGATTTGAACACTGAAGCTTTCTTT
>TRBJ2-7|TRBV20-1|.|.
CSASEEYEQYF
TGCAGTGCTAGTGAGGAGTACGAGCAGTACTTC
>TRBJ2-7|TRBV27|.|TRBD2
CASSSLSSSAGTYEQYF
TGTGCCAGCAGTTCCCTATCAAGTTCAGCGGGGACCTACGAGCAGTACTTC
>TRBJ2-5|TRBV19|.|.
CASSAMGLDQETQYF
TGTGCCAGTAGTGCGATGGGCCTTGACCAAGAGACCCAGTACTTC
>TRBJ2-5|TRBV7-2|.|TRBD1
CASSRDRGMETQYF
TGTGCCAGTAGTCGGGACAGGGGAATGGAGACCCAGTACTTC
>TRBJ2-2|TRBV19|.|TRBD2
CASIRIAGGNTGELFF
TGTGCCAGTATCCGGATAGCGGGAGGGAACACCGGGGAGCTGTTTTTT
>TRBJ2-7|TRBV6-6|.|TRBD1
CASSYPAGQVTYEQYF
TGTGCCAGCAGTTACCCCGCTGGACAGGTTACCTACGAGCAGTACTTC